A single sample is the source of the 12 T cell receptor beta chains below, sequenced in a study of beta chain features in type 1 diabetes. Study observations and caveats: Among all four CD4+ subsets, Type 1 diabetes patients had TCRB CDR3s that were moderately but significantly shorter.

As every portion of the isolated RNA was reverse transcribed, the sequencing read expressed TCRB transcripts. Measured with immunoSEQ multiplex PCR; TCRdb has only the in-frame clones, and not every one. In the table there are 280,000 or so clones, 15% of which are singletons. No antigen has been assigned to these receptors. Sample: naive CD4+ T cells from blood. All receptors come from a man between 18 and 29 years old with type 1 diabetes.

This clone has more than one count but fewer than ten. This chain links TRBV7-6 with TRBJ1-2, with unresolved D. The V gene lost 5 bases and the J gene lost 7 bases, with 17 bases spanning the gap. CDR1 is SGHVS and CDR2 is FNYEAQ in the germline V gene. The CDR3 has 14 residues. This CDR3 is CASSPRVGVCGYTF. The DNA of the CDR3 is TGTGCCAGCAGCCCTAGGGTCGGGGTTTGTGGCTACACCTTC.

In this sample, this clone turned up a few times. The V call is TRBV6-6, the J call TRBJ1-5; possibly TRBD1 for D (5 bases). Looked up from germline, CDR1 is MNHNY and CDR2 is SVGAGI (reference sequence). CDR3 length equals 14 residues. Trimming took 0 bases from V and 5 from J, leaving 8 bases between them. The CDR3 here is CASSYSGGDQPQHF. In DNA, the CDR3 is TGTGCCAGCAGTTACTCGGGAGGGGATCAGCCCCAGCATTTT.

The chain joins TRBV2 to TRBJ2-2; a possible D gene is TRBD2 (6 bases). Trimming took off 3 bases at V and 4 bases at J, with 9 bases between the two ends. CDR1 is SNHLY and CDR2 is FYNNEI in the germline V gene. This CDR3 spans 14 amino acids. The chain's CDR3 is CASSETSATGELFF. The DNA for the CDR3 is TGTGCCAGCAGTGAGACTAGTGCCACCGGGGAGCTGTTTTTT.

This clone has more than one count but fewer than ten. The rearrangement joins TRBV18 to TRBJ2-5; D remains unclear. Trimming shortened V by 2 bases and J by 2 bases, and 6 bases separated the two germline ends. The CDR3 has 13 amino acids. Germline V lookup: CDR1 KGHSH, CDR2 LQKENI. As DNA, the CDR3 is TGTGCCAGCTCACCAGGCATTCAAGAGACCCAGTACTTC. This sequence encodes CASSPGIQETQYF.

The chain couples TRBV19 to TRBJ2-7, with 7 bases matching TRBD2. The CDR3 spans 14 residues. Germline CDR1 and CDR2: LNHDA and SQIVND (reference sequence). V lost 3 bases, J lost 4 bases, and 6 bases stayed unmatched. This chain's CDR3 is CASSIRASGYEQYF. As DNA, the CDR3 is TGTGCCAGTAGTATTCGGGCTAGCGGATACGAGCAGTACTTC.

The rearrangement links TRBV5-6 to TRBJ2-3, with TRBD1 as a possible D gene (6 bases). Germline CDR1 reads SGHDT; CDR2 reads YYEEEE. The CDR3 runs to 15 residues. Trimming took off 2 bases at V and 5 bases at J, with 15 bases between the two ends. This CDR3 is CASSFLPQGRDTQYF. CDR3 DNA: TGTGCCAGCAGCTTCCTTCCGCAGGGGCGAGATACGCAGTATTTT. The whole variable domain, filled in from reference TRBV5-6 and TRBJ2-3, reads DAGVTQSPTHLIKTRGQQVTLRCSPKSGHDTVSWYQQALGQGPQFIFQYYEEEERQRGNFPDRFSGHQFPNYSSELNVNALLLGDSALYLCASSFLPQGRDTQYFGPGTRLTVL.

This clone was counted a few times. The genes are TRBV9 and TRBJ1-1, with D maybe TRBD1 (5 bases). The CDR3 has 14 residues. Germline V gene sequence: CDR1 SGDLS, CDR2 YYNGEE. Trimming removed 3 bases from V and 11 bases from J, with 20 bases in between. The CDR3 loop is CASSAARQPEEAFF. The CDR3, as DNA: TGTGCCAGCAGCGCAGCCCGACAGCCAGAGGAGGCTTTCTTT.

The chain recombines TRBV29-1 with TRBJ2-7; no firm D call. Deletions cut 4 bases from V and 4 bases from J, with 8 bases between. The CDR3 length is 11 residues. Germline CDR1 SQVTM, CDR2 ANQGSEA. The CDR3, as DNA: TGCAGCGTTGCTCGAGAATACGAGCAGTACTTC. This sequence encodes CSVAREYEQYF.

V and J are TRBV30 and TRBJ2-3; no firm D call. V lost 0 bases and J lost 3, with 10 bases in between. The CDR3 totals 14 residues. Germline V gene lookup returns CDR1 GTSNPN and CDR2 SVGIG (reference sequence). This chain's CDR3 is CAWSVRLETDTQYF. In DNA form, the CDR3 reads TGTGCCTGGAGTGTACGTCTAGAGACAGATACGCAGTATTTT.

This clone was detected a few times. The rearrangement joins TRBV7-9 to TRBJ2-3; 7 nucleotides line up with TRBD2. The CDR3 spans 15 residues. Germline CDR1 reads SEHNR; CDR2 reads FQNEAQ (reference sequence). V trimming: 5 bases; J trimming: 4 bases; junction bases outside the gene matches: 9. In DNA, the CDR3 is TGTGCCAGCAGCACTCTCGCGGGGGAGTCAGATACGCAGTATTTT. Its translation is CASSTLAGESDTQYF.

The CDR3 region is CASSQLAGVGEQYF. Here the CDR3 DNA reads TGTGCCAGCAGTCAACTAGCGGGAGTGGGGGAGCAGTACTTC. V and J are TRBV6-5 and TRBJ2-7; 11 nucleotides line up with TRBD2. This CDR3 contains 14 residues. The V segment lost 5 bases and the J segment 7 bases; nucleotides outside the gene matches: 7. In germline, CDR1 is MNHEY, CDR2 SVGAGI.

The genes are TRBV9 and TRBJ2-1; no firm D call. The CDR3 loop spans 15 amino acids. Germline V gene sequence: CDR1 SGDLS, CDR2 YYNGEE. V shed 0 bases and J shed 0 bases, with 7 bases lying between them. The CDR3 DNA follows: TGTGCCAGCAGCGTAGCGATGAGCTCCTACAATGAGCAGTTCTTC. Protein sequence: CASSVAMSSYNEQFF.